This entry is about one T cell receptor beta chain. Its antigen is as yet unknown. This entry belongs to a study of cytomegalovirus exposure and HLA in healthy donors. Per germline, CDR1 MRHNA and CDR2 SNTAGT. The CDR3 has 19 amino acids. Trimming shortened V by 6 bases and J by 3 bases, and 24 bases separated the two germline ends. General study points: According to an earlier analysis, most TCR beta V segments yielded productive rearrangements about 87% or about 30% of the time.

It was with 60 Vbeta and 13 Jbeta primers that the PCR ran. Clones were read by immunoSEQ multiplex PCR, and TCRdb kept only the in-frame ones, dropping some. This sample has more than 150,000 clones; under 85% occur once, and the top ten carry about 1.6%. The TCR originated in a man aged 45-65 years in good health and CMV-seronegative. Source material: PBMCs. V gene TRBV6-4 combines with J gene TRBJ2-6; D is uncertain. CDR3 amino acids: CASRVRHSILVIGANVLTF. The CDR3 DNA reads as TGTGCCAGCAGAGTACGCCACTCGATTTTAGTGATTGGGGCCAACGTCCTGACTTTC.